The 27 T cell receptor beta chains presented below share a single source sample, sequenced in a study of control samples from healthy donors and cancer patients. Here immunoSEQ multiplex PCR was the method, and the copy in TCRdb shows in-frame clones only, minus some. Of 98,000 or so clones listed, 75% to 85% are singletons. The sample taken for sequencing was blood. The receptors here all came from a woman aged 30 to 39 in good health.

The CDR3 loop reads CASSGTGDTEQYF. Written as DNA, the CDR3 is TGTGCCAGTTCCGGGACAGGGGACACCGAGCAGTACTTC. V gene TRBV5-6 combines with J gene TRBJ2-7; 10 positions match TRBD1. The length of the CDR3 is 13 residues. Trimming took 8 bases from V and 6 from J; bases not matched to a gene: 8. Germline loops: CDR1 SGHDT, CDR2 YYEEEE.

V and J are TRBV7-2 and TRBJ2-1; 8 bases align to TRBD1. V shed 7 bases and J 8 bases; nucleotides not matched to a gene: 10. CDR3 length: 14 residues. Germline V gene data show CDR1 as SGHTA and CDR2 as FQGNSA. CDR3 nucleotide sequence: TGTGCCAGCAAGAGACAGGCAGGGGGCGATGAGCAGTTCTTC. It codes for CASKRQAGGDEQFF.

The chain recombines TRBV9 with TRBJ2-5, with a possible D match to TRBD1 (7 bases). V was trimmed by 3 bases and J by 5 bases, leaving 14 bases between them. Germline-derived CDR1 and CDR2 are SGDLS and YYNGEE. The CDR3 length is 14 residues. The CDR3 DNA follows: TGTGCCAGCAGCGGACAGGGACTCGGGGAGACCCAGTACTTC. Protein product: CASSGQGLGETQYF.

There are a few counts of this clone. J is TRBJ2-1 and V is TRBV12-3 or TRBV12-4; D uncertain. The CDR3 consists of 12 residues. Trimming took off 7 bases at V and 6 bases at J, with 10 bases between the two ends. The CDR3 DNA follows: TGTGCCAGCACAATGTTGGGCAATGAGCAGTTCTTC. Its translation: CASTMLGNEQFF.

The V call is TRBV4-1, the J call TRBJ2-3; TRBD2 aligns across 8 bases. Germline loops: CDR1 MGHRA, CDR2 YSYEKL. The V segment lost 0 bases and the J segment 1 base; nucleotides outside the gene matches: 3. CDR3 length: 16 residues. The CDR3 spells CASSQEPAGGTDTQYF. Written as DNA, the CDR3 is TGCGCCAGCAGCCAAGAACCAGCGGGGGGCACAGATACGCAGTATTTT.

The V call is TRBV9, the J call TRBJ2-1; D uncertain. Germline CDR1 is SGDLS and CDR2 is YYNGEE. The CDR3 is made up of 15 amino acids. V was trimmed by 3 bases and J by 3 bases, leaving 13 bases between them. CDR3 DNA: TGTGCCAGCAGCGGGCGTGACCGACACTACAATGAGCAGTTCTTC. This gives the protein CASSGRDRHYNEQFF. Full variable domain (remainder filled in from reference TRBV9 and TRBJ2-1): DSGVTQTPKHLITATGQRVTLRCSPRSGDLSVYWYQQSLDQGLQFLIQYYNGEERAKGNILERFSAQQFPDLHSELNLSSLELGDSALYFCASSGRDRHYNEQFFGPGTRLTVL.

The V call is TRBV7-7, the J call TRBJ2-2, with D unresolved. Germline CDR1 is SSHAT and CDR2 is FNYEAQ (reference sequence). The CDR3 consists of 13 residues. V lost 5 bases and J lost 1, with 5 bases in between. The chain's CDR3 is CASSLKNTGELFF. The CDR3 nucleotides are TGTGCCAGCAGCCTCAAGAACACCGGGGAGCTGTTTTTT.

The chain is built from TRBV11-2 and TRBJ1-1, with TRBD1 identical over 7 bases. From germline, CDR1 is SGHAT and CDR2 FQNNGV. This CDR3 contains 14 residues. With 4 bases clipped from V and 1 base from J, the junction kept 3 bases outside the gene matches. CDR3 residues: CASSYDRENTEAFF. DNA for the CDR3: TGTGCCAGCAGCTACGACAGGGAGAACACTGAAGCTTTCTTT.

The chain carries TRBV5-1 and TRBJ1-6; a weak D match, TRBD1 (5 bases). Trimming took 7 bases from V and 7 from J, leaving 18 bases between them. Germline assignment: CDR1 SGHRS and CDR2 YFSETQ. This CDR3 comprises 15 residues. CDR3 sequence: CASSTYRSPNSPLHF. DNA of the CDR3: TGCGCCAGCTCTACTTACAGGTCCCCCAATTCACCCCTCCACTTT.

J is TRBJ1-5 and V is TRBV12-5, with D possibly being TRBD1 (6 bases). The germline V gene has CDR1 LGHNT and CDR2 FRNRAP. This CDR3 comprises 14 residues. Between the trimmed V and J ends, which lost 5 bases and 4 bases, there was a span of 12 bases. The CDR3 nucleotides read TGTGCTAGTGGTCCGGGACATTCTAATCAGCCCCAGCATTTT. This codes for CASGPGHSNQPQHF.

In nucleotides, the CDR3 is TGTGCCAGCTCACCCACGACAGGGTCCAGAGGCTACACCTTC. This gives the protein CASSPTTGSRGYTF. V usage is TRBV18 and J usage is TRBJ1-2; 7 nucleotides align to TRBD1. The trim removed 3 bases at V and 8 bases at J, leaving 9 bases unmatched. The CDR3 is 14 residues long. CDR1 KGHSH and CDR2 LQKENI come from the germline V gene.

V and J are TRBV24-1 and TRBJ2-7; 7 bases map to TRBD1. After removal of 3 bases from V and 3 bases from J, the junction contained 4 bases not matched to a gene. The CDR3 consists of 14 residues. Germline V gene data show CDR1 as KGHDR and CDR2 as SFDVKD. The CDR3 coding sequence is TGTGCCACCAGTGATCTGGGACAGAACTACGAGCAGTACTTC. This codes for CATSDLGQNYEQYF.

This clone was detected a few times. The J gene is TRBJ1-2, the V gene TRBV29-1; possibly TRBD1 for D (6 bases). Germline V gives CDR1 SQVTM, CDR2 ANQGSEA. Trimming left V 5 bases short and J 4 bases short, with 11 bases between. CDR3 length: 12 residues. The CDR3: CSVNRDGYGYTF. In nucleotides, the CDR3 is TGCAGCGTTAACAGGGACGGCTATGGCTACACCTTC.

In the case of this clone: Other DNA sequences within the sample encode an identical CDR3. V usage is TRBV9 and J usage is TRBJ2-3; D unresolved. CDR1 and CDR2 (germline): SGDLS, YYNGEE. The CDR3 consists of 14 residues. V lost 0 bases and J lost 0, with 5 bases in between. DNA of the CDR3: TGTGCCAGCAGCGTAGCAGGCAGCACAGATACGCAGTATTTT. It is translated as CASSVAGSTDTQYF.

The V gene is TRBV7-8, the J gene TRBJ1-2; D is possibly TRBD1 (6 bases). Germline-derived CDR1 and CDR2 are SGHVS and FQNEAQ. The CDR3 contains 13 residues. The V end lost 5 bases, the J end lost 8 bases, and 15 bases lay between the germline ends. This CDR3 is CASSRPGAGGYTF. The DNA for the CDR3 is TGTGCCAGCAGCCGACCAGGGGCAGGGGGCTACACCTTC.

The V call is TRBV19, the J call TRBJ1-5, with a tentative D call TRBD1 (5 bases). The CDR3 extends over 14 amino acids. Per the germline V gene, CDR1 is LNHDA and CDR2 is SQIVND (reference sequence). V lost 4 bases to trimming and J lost 1 base, with 8 bases between them. The CDR3 DNA reads as TGTGCCAGTAGTAAAGGGGCGAGCAATCAGCCCCAGCATTTT. Translating it yields CASSKGASNQPQHF.

This clone was counted between two and nine times. The chain combines TRBV4-2 with TRBJ1-2, with D tentatively TRBD1 (5 bases). Trimming pared 3 bases from V and 4 bases from J, leaving 18 bases between. This CDR3 comprises 16 residues. The germline gives CDR1 LGHNA, CDR2 YNFKEQ. CDR3 sequence reads: CASSQSNRDRVYGYTF. In DNA, the CDR3 is TGTGCCAGCAGCCAGTCCAACCGGGACCGCGTCTATGGCTACACCTTC.

The V gene is TRBV7-8, the J gene TRBJ2-7, with unresolved D. Trimming stripped 1 base from V and 1 base from J, with 8 bases between. Per the germline V gene, CDR1 is SGHVS and CDR2 is FQNEAQ. The CDR3 extends over 14 amino acids. CDR3 amino acids: CASSLGRRSYEQYF. In DNA, the CDR3 is TGTGCCAGCAGCTTAGGACGCAGGTCCTACGAGCAGTACTTC.

The rearrangement joins TRBV5-1 to TRBJ1-1; D might be TRBD1 (5 bases). Trimming took 0 bases from V and 11 from J, leaving 17 bases between them. The germline gives CDR1 SGHRS, CDR2 YFSETQ. The CDR3 length is 14 residues. The CDR3 bases are TGCGCCAGCAGCTTGGGGACTGCCCAGGGCAGGGCTTTCTTT. It translates to CASSLGTAQGRAFF. The entire variable domain, with the rest obtained from reference TRBV5-1 and TRBJ1-1, is as follows: KAGVTQTPRYLIKTRGQQVTLSCSPISGHRSVSWYQQTPGQGLQFLFEYFSETQRNKGNFPGRFSGRQFSNSRSEMNVSTLELGDSALYLCASSLGTAQGRAFFGQGTRLTVV.

The V gene is TRBV5-1, the J gene TRBJ2-7; 13 bases agree with TRBD2. The germline CDR1 and CDR2 sequences are SGHRS and YFSETQ. V shed 4 bases and J 4 bases; nucleotides not matched to a gene: 5. The CDR3 has 15 residues. CDR3 sequence: CASSVTSGGAYEQYF. The DNA of the CDR3 is TGCGCCAGCAGCGTAACTAGCGGGGGGGCATACGAGCAGTACTTC.

The rearrangement joins TRBV12-3 or TRBV12-4 to TRBJ1-1; D gene ambiguous. The V gene lost 4 bases and the J gene lost 4 bases, with 10 bases spanning the gap. The CDR3 has 13 amino acids. The CDR3 here is CASSSPPVTEAFF. The DNA for the CDR3 is TGTGCCAGCAGTTCCCCACCAGTCACTGAAGCTTTCTTT.

CDR3 region: CASSLDRTGGVRLFF. CDR3 in DNA: TGCGCCAGCAGCTTGGATAGGACAGGGGGCGTGCGGCTGTTTTTT. This rearrangement joins TRBV5-1 to TRBJ1-4, with 11 bases matching TRBD1. This CDR3 contains 15 residues. Per the germline V gene, CDR1 is SGHRS and CDR2 is YFSETQ. Unmatched junction bases numbered 9, after V lost 0 bases and J lost 14 bases.

V is TRBV19 and J is TRBJ1-1; TRBD1 agrees at 8 bases. CDR1 is LNHDA, CDR2 SQIVND, per germline (reference sequence). This CDR3 region has 14 residues. J gave up 4 bases and V 10 bases, and 11 bases lay outside the gene matches. DNA for the CDR3: TGTGCCACAATACAGGGGGGCGCGGGCACTGAAGCTTTCTTT. This encodes CATIQGGAGTEAFF.

This clone was seen a handful of times. This sequence joins TRBV21-1 and TRBJ2-5; no DNA check was done on the table's D call, TRBD1. TRBV21-1 is listed as a pseudogene. This CDR3 has 14 residues. In DNA, the CDR3 is TGTGCCAGCAGCTACCGGGACAGACAAGAGACCCAGTACTTC. Translation: CASSYRDRQETQYF.

The rearrangement links TRBV9 to TRBJ1-2, with TRBD1 matching over 9 bases. This CDR3 has 16 amino acids. Germline CDR1 SGDLS, CDR2 YYNGEE. Germline trimming cut 4 bases from V and 6 bases from J; bases unmatched to any gene: 13. For the CDR3, the DNA is TGTGCCAGCAGCCCAACGCACCTACAGGGGGCGAATGGCTACACCTTC. Translated, it gives CASSPTHLQGANGYTF.

The chain uses TRBV11-2 and TRBJ2-1; possibly TRBD1 for D (6 bases). Germline V gene sequence: CDR1 SGHAT, CDR2 FQNNGV. This CDR3 contains 15 residues. The ends were cut back, 4 bases at V and 5 bases at J, with 15 bases in the middle. The DNA of the CDR3 is TGTGCCAGCAGCTCCAGGGGTTTGGGACACAATGAGCAGTTCTTC. This gives the protein CASSSRGLGHNEQFF.

Here the CDR3 reads CASSAGTNQETQYF. The CDR3 nucleotides are TGTGCCAGCAGCGCAGGGACAAACCAAGAGACCCAGTACTTC. This chain uses TRBV9 with TRBJ2-5; the D gene is possibly TRBD1 (6 bases). Trimming cost V 3 bases and J 0 bases, with 9 bases left between them. CDR1 is SGDLS, CDR2 YYNGEE, per germline. The CDR3 is 14 residues long.